These 4 T cell receptor beta chains were sequenced from one sample in a study of T cell clones after liver transplantation. Clones were read by immunoSEQ multiplex PCR, and TCRdb kept only the in-frame ones, dropping some. The sample holds nearly 55,000 clones, less than 85% seen once. The sequencing used CD4+ T cells from blood, collected before liver transplant. These receptors all stem from a human donor who received a liver transplant.

In DNA, the CDR3 is TGTGCCAGCAGCTTGACGGGTTCGGGGGGCTACACCTTC. This gives the protein CASSLTGSGGYTF. The chain links TRBV5-4 to TRBJ1-2; D call uncertain. There are 13 residues in the CDR3. Trimming shortened V by 1 base and J by 8 bases, and 12 bases separated the two germline ends. CDR1 is SGHNT, CDR2 YYREEE, per germline (reference sequence).

This chain joins TRBV5-4 and TRBJ1-1; the D is unclear. Germline CDR1 reads SGHNT; CDR2 reads YYREEE (reference sequence). The germline V and J ends were trimmed by 4 bases and 3 bases, with 10 bases remaining between them. This CDR3 comprises 13 residues. DNA for the CDR3: TGTGCCAGCAGCCTCGGACGGGACACTGAAGCTTTCTTT. Translated: CASSLGRDTEAFF.

This sequence joins TRBV7-3 and TRBJ1-5; 7 bases are a match to TRBD1. The trim removed 6 bases at V and 3 bases at J, leaving 5 bases unmatched. Germline V gene sequence: CDR1 SGHTA, CDR2 FQGTGA. The CDR3 is 14 amino acids. The CDR3: CASSSGGINQPQHF. The CDR3 bases are TGTGCCAGCAGTTCAGGGGGTATCAATCAGCCCCAGCATTTT.

The genes are TRBV28 and TRBJ2-2; tentatively, D is TRBD2 (5 bases). Trimming took off 1 base at V and 7 bases at J, with 22 bases between the two ends. The CDR3 is 18 amino acids. CDR1 MDHEN and CDR2 SYDVKM come from the germline V gene. The CDR3 DNA reads as TGTGCCAGCAGTTTATCGGGTGGGAGCGGACCGACGGGCGGGGAGCTGTTTTTT. As protein: CASSLSGGSGPTGGELFF.